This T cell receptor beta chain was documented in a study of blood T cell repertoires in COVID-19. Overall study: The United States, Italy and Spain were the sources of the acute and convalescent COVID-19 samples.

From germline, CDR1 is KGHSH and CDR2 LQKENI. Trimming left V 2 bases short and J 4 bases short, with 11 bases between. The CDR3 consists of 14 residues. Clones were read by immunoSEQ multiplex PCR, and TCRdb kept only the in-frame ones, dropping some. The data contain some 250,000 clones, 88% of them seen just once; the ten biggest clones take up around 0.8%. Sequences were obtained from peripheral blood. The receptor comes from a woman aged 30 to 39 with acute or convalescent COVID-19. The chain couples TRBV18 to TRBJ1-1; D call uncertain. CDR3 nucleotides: TGTGCCAGCTCACCAGTAGAGGGCCTCACTGAAGCTTTCTTT. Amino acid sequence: CASSPVEGLTEAFF.